The source of this T cell receptor (beta chain) is a study of blood T cell repertoires in COVID-19. With 4 bases clipped from V and 3 bases from J, the junction kept 5 bases outside the gene matches. Germline values: CDR1 SEHNR, CDR2 FQNEAQ (reference sequence). This CDR3 region has 16 residues. Measured with immunoSEQ multiplex PCR; TCRdb has only the in-frame clones, and not every one. Found here are roughly 260,000 clones, just under 90% of them singletons; the top ten hold roughly 3.9%. The TCR comes from a woman aged 40 to 50 with acute or convalescent COVID-19. V gene TRBV7-9 combines with J gene TRBJ2-3, with TRBD2 identical over 12 bases. The sample consisted of peripheral blood. The DNA of the CDR3 is TGTGCCAGCAGCTCAACTAGCGGGGGGTTAACAGATACGCAGTATTTT. Translated: CASSSTSGGLTDTQYF.